Reported below is one T cell receptor (beta chain). Its antigen is unidentified. Time point noted: week 35, safety follow-up. Every vaccination contained 300 ug of the mutant IDH1 20-mer peptide and was paired with topical imiquimod. CDR3 length: 14 amino acids. Looked up from germline, CDR1 is ENHRY and CDR2 is SYGVKD. V lost 6 bases and J 3 bases, leaving 12 bases between the germline ends. Only in-frame clones appear in the TCRdb table, and some are missing; sequencing was by immunoSEQ multiplex PCR. The sample yields 55,000 to 65,000 clones, about 85% seen once. These data come from a study of a mutant IDH1 vaccine in newly diagnosed glioma. At the level of the study: Treated patients, averaging about 40 years, were approximately 60% male and about 38% female.

Sequencing used PBMCs, obtained from a glioma patient whose treatment included an IDH1 peptide vaccine. The chain uses TRBV10-3 and TRBJ1-5; no clear D gene. This TCR was sampled from a man between 25 and 39 years old with glioma. CDR3 DNA: TGTGCCATCAGCCGGGGTGCAGACAATCAGCCCCAGCATTTT. Encoded protein: CAISRGADNQPQHF.